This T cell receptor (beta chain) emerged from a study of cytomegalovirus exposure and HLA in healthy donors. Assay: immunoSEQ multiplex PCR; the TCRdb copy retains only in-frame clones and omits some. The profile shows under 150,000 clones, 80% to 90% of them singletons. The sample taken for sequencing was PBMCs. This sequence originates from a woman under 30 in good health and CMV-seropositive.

The CDR3 loop reads CASSQVANRRNTEAFF. In DNA, the CDR3 is TGCGCCAGCAGCCAAGTCGCCAACCGGAGGAACACTGAAGCTTTCTTT. The chain carries TRBV4-1 and TRBJ1-1; no clear D. V was cut by 1 base and J by 1 base, with 13 bases left in between. This CDR3 has 16 residues. The V gene's germline CDR1 is MGHRA and CDR2 YSYEKL.